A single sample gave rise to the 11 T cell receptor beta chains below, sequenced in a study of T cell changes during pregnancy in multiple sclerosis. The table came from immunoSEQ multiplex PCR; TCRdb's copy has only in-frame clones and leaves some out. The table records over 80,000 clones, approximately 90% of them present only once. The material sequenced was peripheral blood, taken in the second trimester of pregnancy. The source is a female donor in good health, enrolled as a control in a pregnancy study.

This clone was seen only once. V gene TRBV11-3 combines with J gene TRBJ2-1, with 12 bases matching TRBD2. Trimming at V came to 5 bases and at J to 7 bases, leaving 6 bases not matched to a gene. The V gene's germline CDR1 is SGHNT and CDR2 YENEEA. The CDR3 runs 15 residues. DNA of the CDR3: TGTGCCAGCAGCCTAGCGGGGGGGCCTGGGAATGAGCAGTTCTTC. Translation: CASSLAGGPGNEQFF.

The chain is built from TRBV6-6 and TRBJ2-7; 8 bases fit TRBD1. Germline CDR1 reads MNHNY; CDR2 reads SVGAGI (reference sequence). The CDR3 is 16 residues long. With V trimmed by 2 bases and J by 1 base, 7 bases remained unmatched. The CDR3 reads CASSYPGQGGSYEQYF. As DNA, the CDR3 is TGTGCCAGCAGTTACCCTGGACAGGGAGGTTCCTACGAGCAGTACTTC.

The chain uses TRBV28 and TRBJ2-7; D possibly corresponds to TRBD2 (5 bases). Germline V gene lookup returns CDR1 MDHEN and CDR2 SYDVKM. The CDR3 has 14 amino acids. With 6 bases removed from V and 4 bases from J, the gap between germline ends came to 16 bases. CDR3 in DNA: TGTGCCAGCAGATTGCGGACTCCTTCTTACGAGCAGTACTTC. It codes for CASRLRTPSYEQYF.

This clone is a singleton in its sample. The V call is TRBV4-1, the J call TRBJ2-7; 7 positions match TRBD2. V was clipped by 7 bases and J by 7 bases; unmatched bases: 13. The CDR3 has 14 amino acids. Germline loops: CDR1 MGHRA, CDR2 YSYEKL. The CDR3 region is CASNGGDPRVEQYF. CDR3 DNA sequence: TGCGCCAGCAATGGGGGGGACCCGAGGGTTGAGCAGTACTTC.

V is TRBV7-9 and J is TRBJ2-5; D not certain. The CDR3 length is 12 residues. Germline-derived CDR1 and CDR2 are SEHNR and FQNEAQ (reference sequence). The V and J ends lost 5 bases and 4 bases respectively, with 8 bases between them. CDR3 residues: CASSPRLETQYF. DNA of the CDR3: TGTGCCAGCAGCCCTCGGTTAGAGACCCAGTACTTC.

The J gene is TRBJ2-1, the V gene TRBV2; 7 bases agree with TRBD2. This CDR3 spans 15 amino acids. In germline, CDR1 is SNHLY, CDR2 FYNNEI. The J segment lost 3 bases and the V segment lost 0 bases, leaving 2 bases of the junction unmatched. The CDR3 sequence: CASSEAWTSYNEQFF. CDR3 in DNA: TGTGCCAGCAGTGAAGCGTGGACTAGCTACAATGAGCAGTTCTTC.

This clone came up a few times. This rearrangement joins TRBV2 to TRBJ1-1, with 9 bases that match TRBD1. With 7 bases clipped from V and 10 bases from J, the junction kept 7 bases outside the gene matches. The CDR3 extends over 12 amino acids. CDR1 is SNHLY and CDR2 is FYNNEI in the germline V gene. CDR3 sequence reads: CASIRGGQGAFF. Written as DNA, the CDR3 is TGTGCCAGCATCCGGGGGGGACAGGGAGCTTTCTTT.

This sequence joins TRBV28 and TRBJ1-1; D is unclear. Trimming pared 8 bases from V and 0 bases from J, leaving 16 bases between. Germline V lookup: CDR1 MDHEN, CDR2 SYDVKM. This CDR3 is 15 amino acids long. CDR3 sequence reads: CASLGLATMNTEAFF. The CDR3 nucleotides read TGTGCCAGCCTGGGCCTGGCAACCATGAACACTGAAGCTTTCTTT.

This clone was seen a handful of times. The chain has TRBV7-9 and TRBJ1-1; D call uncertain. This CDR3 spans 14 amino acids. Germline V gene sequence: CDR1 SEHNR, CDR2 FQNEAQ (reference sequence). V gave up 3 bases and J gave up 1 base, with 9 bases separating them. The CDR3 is CASSFGERNTEAFF. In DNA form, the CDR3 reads TGTGCCAGCAGCTTCGGGGAGAGGAACACTGAAGCTTTCTTT.

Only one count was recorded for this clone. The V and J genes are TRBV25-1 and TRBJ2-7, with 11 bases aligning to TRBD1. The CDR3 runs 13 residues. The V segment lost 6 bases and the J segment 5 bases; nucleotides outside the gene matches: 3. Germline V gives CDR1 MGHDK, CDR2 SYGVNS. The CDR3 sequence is CASSRTGGNEQYF. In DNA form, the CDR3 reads TGTGCCAGCAGCCGGACAGGGGGCAACGAGCAGTACTTC.

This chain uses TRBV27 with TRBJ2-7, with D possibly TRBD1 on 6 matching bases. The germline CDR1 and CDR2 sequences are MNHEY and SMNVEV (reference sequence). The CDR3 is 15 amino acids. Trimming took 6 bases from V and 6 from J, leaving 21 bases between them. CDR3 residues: CASSLPGVGMSEQYF. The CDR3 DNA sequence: TGTGCCAGCAGCCTCCCAGGGGTTGGCATGTCCGAGCAGTACTTC.